The clone carrying this TCR beta chain came up a few times. The antigen remains undetermined. TCRdb processed the reads anew with MiXCR; each CDR3 protein has one entry. The table lists hundreds of thousands of distinct CDR3 sequences, around a third of them singletons. The CDR3 is 14 amino acids. V gave up 4 bases and J gave up 2 bases; unmatched junction bases: 4. CDR1 SGHNT and CDR2 YYREEE come from the germline V gene (reference sequence). The sample belongs to a study of T cell repertoires in cytomegalovirus infection. Sequenced material: cultured PBMCs, taken from culture after CMV antigen stimulation. J is TRBJ2-7 and V is TRBV5-4, with 9 bases aligning to TRBD1. The receptor comes from a human donor in good health (CMV status not recorded). Some clones in this sample may be carry-over from other donors' samples. This CDR3 reads CASSTDRGTYEQYF. As DNA, the CDR3 is TGTGCCAGCAGCACGGACAGGGGAACCTACGAGCAGTACTTC.